What follows is one TCR beta chain and its context. Its target is unknown. Profiling relied on immunoSEQ multiplex PCR, and the TCRdb table lists in-frame clones only, not all of them. Of tens of thousands of clones in the sample, 85% to 90% are singletons; the top ten hold approximately 5.6%. The sample belongs to a study of T cell responses to AZD1222 COVID-19 vaccine. Study-wide findings and caveats: AZD1222 recipients seropositive at baseline numbered only 5 to 7. Reportedly, close to half of spike-specific TCRs are directed against unmutated variant regions. Clonal diversity may have been underestimated in mostly white British donors.

This CDR3 comprises 17 residues. Germline loops: CDR1 SGDLS, CDR2 YYNGEE. The J segment lost 2 bases and the V segment lost 5 bases, leaving 14 bases of the junction unmatched. This specimen was peripheral blood, taken 28 days after the second AZD1222 dose. This TCR derives from an adult who received the AZD1222 COVID-19 vaccine. V gene TRBV9 combines with J gene TRBJ2-3; 7 bases agree with TRBD2. This chain's CDR3 is CASSAGGGRGNTDTQYF. The CDR3 coding sequence is TGTGCCAGCAGTGCCGGGGGAGGGCGGGGTAACACAGATACGCAGTATTTT.